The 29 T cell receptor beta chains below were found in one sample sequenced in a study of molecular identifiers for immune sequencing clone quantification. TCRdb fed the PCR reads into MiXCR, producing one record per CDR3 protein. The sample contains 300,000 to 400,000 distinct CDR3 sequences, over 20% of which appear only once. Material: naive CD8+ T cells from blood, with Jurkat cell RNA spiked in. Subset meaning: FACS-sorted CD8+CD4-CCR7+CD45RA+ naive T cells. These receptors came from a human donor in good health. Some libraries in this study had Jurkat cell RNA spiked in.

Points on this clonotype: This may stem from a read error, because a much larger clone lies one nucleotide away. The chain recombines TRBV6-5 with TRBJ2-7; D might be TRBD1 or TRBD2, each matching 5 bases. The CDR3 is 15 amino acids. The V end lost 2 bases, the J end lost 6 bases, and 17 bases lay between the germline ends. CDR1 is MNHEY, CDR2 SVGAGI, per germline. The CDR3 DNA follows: TGTGCCAGCAGTTACGTCTACTCAGGGACGAGCGAGCAGTACTTC. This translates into CASSYVYSGTSEQYF.

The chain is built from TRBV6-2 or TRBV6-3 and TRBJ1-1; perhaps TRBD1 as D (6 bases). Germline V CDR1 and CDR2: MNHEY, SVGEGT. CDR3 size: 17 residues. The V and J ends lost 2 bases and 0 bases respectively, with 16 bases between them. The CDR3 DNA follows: TGTGCCAGCAGTTACCAAGGGGGGGTCGGCATGAACACTGAAGCTTTCTTT. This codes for CASSYQGGVGMNTEAFF.

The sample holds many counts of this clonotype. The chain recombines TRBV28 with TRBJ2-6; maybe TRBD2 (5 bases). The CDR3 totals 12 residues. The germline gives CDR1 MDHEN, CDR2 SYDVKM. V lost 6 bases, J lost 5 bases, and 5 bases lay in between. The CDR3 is CASRDWANVLTF. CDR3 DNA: TGTGCCAGCAGGGACTGGGCCAACGTCCTGACTTTC.

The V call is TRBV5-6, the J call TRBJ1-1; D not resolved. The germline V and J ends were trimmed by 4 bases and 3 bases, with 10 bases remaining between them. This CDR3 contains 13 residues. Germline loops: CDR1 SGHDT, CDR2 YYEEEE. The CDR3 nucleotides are TGTGCCAGCAGCCCTACAGAGTACACTGAAGCTTTCTTT. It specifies CASSPTEYTEAFF.

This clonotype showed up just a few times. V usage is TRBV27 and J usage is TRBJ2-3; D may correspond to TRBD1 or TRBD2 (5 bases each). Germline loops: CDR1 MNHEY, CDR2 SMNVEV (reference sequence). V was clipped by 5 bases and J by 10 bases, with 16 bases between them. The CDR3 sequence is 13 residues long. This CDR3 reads CASSEGPGYAQYF. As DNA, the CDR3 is TGTGCCAGCAGTGAGGGGCCGGGATATGCGCAGTATTTT.

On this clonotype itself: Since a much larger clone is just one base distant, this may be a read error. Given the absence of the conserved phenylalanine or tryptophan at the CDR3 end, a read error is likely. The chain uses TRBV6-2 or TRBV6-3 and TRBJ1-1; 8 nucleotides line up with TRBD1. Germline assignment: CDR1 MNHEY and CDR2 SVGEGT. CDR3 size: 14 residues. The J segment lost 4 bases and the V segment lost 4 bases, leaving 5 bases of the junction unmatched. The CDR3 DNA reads TGTGCCAGCAGTTTCCAGGGGGCTTTCACTGAAGCTTTCTCT. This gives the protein CASSFQGAFTEAFS.

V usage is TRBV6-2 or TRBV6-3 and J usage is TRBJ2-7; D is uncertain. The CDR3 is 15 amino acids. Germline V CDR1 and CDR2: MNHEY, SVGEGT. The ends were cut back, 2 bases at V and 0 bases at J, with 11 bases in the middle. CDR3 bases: TGTGCCAGCAGTTACGGTGCGGCGAGCTCCTACGAGCAGTACTTC. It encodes CASSYGAASSYEQYF.

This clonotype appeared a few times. Here the CDR3 DNA reads TGTGCCAGCAGTTATGGGGGTTACAATGAGCAGTTCTTC. Its protein is CASSYGGYNEQFF. The rearrangement joins TRBV27 to TRBJ2-1, with D perhaps being TRBD1 or TRBD2 (5 bases each). Germline lookup yields CDR1 MNHEY and CDR2 SMNVEV (reference sequence). The CDR3 extends over 13 amino acids. Trimming removed 4 bases from V and 4 bases from J, with 8 bases in between.

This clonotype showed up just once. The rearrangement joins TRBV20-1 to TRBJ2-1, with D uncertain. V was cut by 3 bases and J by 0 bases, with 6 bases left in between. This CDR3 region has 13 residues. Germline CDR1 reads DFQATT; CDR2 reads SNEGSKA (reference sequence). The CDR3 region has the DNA TGCAGTGCTAGGCAGAGCTCCTACAATGAGCAGTTCTTC. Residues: CSARQSSYNEQFF.

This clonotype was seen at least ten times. This CDR3 reads CASSLARGGSSDEQYF. In DNA form, the CDR3 reads TGTGCCAGCAGCTTGGCCCGGGGGGGCTCCAGTGACGAGCAGTACTTC. The genes are TRBV7-9 and TRBJ2-7; TRBD2 matches at 8 bases. Germline V gene lookup returns CDR1 SEHNR and CDR2 FQNEAQ (reference sequence). Trimming removed 3 bases from V and 5 bases from J; junction bases left unmatched: 12. This CDR3 is built from 16 residues.

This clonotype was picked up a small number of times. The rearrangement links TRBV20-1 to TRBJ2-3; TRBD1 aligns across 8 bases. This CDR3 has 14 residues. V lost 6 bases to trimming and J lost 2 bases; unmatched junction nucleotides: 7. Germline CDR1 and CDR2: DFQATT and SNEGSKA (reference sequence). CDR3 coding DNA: TGCAGTGCCCGACCGGACAGGGACACAGATACGCAGTATTTT. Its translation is CSARPDRDTDTQYF.

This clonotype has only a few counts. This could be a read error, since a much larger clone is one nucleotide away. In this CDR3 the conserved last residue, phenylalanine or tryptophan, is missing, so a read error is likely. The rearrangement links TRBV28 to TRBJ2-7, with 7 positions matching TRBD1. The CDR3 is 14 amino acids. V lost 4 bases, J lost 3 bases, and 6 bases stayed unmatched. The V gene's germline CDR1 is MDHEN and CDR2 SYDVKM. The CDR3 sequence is CASSSRDSRYEQYL. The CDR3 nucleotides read TGTGCCAGCAGTTCGAGGGACAGCCGCTACGAGCAGTACCTC.

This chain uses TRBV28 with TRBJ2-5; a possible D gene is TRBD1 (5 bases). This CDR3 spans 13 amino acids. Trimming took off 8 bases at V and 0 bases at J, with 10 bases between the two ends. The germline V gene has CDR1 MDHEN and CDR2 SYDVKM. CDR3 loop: CASGQGYQETQYF. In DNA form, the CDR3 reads TGTGCCAGCGGCCAGGGCTACCAAGAGACCCAGTACTTC.

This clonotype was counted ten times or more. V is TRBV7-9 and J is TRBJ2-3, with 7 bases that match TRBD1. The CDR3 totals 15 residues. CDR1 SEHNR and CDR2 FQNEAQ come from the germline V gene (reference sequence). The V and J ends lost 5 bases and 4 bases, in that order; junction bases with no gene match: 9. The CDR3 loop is CASSHQTGIADTQYF. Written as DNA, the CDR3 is TGTGCCAGCAGCCACCAGACAGGGATAGCAGATACGCAGTATTTT.

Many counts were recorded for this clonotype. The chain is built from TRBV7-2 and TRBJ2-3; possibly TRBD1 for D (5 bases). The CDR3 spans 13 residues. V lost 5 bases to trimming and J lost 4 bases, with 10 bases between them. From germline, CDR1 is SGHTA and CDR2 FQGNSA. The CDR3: CASSTTVPDTQYF. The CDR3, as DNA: TGTGCCAGCAGCACGACAGTCCCAGATACGCAGTATTTT.

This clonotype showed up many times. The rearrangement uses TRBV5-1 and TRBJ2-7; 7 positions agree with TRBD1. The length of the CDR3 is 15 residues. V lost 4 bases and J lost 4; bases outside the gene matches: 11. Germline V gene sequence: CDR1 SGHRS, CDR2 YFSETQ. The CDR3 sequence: CASSGGQSPTYEQYF. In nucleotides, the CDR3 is TGCGCCAGCAGCGGGGGACAGTCTCCCACTTACGAGCAGTACTTC.

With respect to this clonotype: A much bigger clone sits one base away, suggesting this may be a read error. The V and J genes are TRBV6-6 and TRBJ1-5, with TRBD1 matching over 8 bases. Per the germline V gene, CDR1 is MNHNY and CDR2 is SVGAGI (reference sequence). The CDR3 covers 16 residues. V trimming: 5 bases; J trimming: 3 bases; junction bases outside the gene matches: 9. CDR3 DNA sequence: TGTGCCAGCAGTCCCGAGGGACAGGACAACAATCAGCCCCAGCATTTT. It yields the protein CASSPEGQDNNQPQHF.

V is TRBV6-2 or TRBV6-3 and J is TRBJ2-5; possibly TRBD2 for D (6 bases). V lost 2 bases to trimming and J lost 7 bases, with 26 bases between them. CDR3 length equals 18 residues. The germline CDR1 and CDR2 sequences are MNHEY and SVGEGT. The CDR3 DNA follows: TGTGCCAGCAGTTACCATGGGGCAGCGGACTACCCCTCAGCGACCCAGTACTTC. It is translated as CASSYHGAADYPSATQYF.

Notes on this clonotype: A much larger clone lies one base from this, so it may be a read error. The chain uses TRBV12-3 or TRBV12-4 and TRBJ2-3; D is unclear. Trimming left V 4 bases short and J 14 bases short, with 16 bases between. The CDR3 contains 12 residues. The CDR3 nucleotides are TGTGCCAGCAGTTCTAACCCCAATCTGCGGTATTTT. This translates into CASSSNPNLRYF.

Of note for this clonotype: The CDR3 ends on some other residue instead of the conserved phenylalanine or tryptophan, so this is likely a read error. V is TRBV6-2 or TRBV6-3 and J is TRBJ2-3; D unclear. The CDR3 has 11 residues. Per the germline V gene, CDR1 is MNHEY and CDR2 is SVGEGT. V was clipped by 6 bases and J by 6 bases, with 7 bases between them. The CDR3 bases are TGTGCCAGCAGACTCGGGGATACGCAGTATCTT. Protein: CASRLGDTQYL.

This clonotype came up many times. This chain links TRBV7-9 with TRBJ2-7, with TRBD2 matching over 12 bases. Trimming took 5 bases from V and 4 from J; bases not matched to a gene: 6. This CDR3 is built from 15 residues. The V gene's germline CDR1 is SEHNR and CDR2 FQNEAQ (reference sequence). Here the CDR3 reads CASSPWTSGVYEQYF. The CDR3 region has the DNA TGTGCCAGCAGCCCCTGGACTAGCGGGGTATACGAGCAGTACTTC.

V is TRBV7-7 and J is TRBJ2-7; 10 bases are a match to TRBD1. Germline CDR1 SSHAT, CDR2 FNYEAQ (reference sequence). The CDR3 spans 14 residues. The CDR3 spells CASCAGQGVNEQYF. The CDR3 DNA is TGTGCTAGCTGCGCAGGACAGGGGGTCAACGAGCAGTACTTC.

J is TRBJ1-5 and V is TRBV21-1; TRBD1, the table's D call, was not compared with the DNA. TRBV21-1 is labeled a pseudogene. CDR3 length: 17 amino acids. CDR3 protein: CASSNKQGVVSNQPQHF. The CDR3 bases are TGTGCCAGCAGCAATAAACAGGGGGTCGTAAGCAATCAGCCCCAGCATTTT.

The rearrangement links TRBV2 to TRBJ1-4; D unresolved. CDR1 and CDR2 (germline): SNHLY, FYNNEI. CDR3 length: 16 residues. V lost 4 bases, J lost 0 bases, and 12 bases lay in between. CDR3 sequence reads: CASSGFAAATNEKLFF. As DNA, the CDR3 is TGTGCCAGCAGTGGTTTTGCGGCTGCAACTAATGAAAAACTGTTTTTT.

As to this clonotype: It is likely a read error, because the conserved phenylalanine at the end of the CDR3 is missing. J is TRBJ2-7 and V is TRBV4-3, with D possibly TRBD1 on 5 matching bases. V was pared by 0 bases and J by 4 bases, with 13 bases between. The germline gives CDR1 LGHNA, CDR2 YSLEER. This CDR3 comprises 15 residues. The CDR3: CASSQEFAGKYEQYI. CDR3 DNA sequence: TGCGCCAGCAGCCAAGAATTTGCAGGGAAGTACGAGCAGTACATC.

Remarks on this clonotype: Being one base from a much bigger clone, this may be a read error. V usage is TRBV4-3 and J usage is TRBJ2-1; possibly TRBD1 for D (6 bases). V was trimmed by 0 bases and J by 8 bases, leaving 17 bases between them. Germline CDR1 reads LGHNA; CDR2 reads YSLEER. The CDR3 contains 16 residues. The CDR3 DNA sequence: TGCGCCAGCAGCCAAGATATGGGGGCCCTTTACTATGAGCAGTTCTTC. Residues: CASSQDMGALYYEQFF.

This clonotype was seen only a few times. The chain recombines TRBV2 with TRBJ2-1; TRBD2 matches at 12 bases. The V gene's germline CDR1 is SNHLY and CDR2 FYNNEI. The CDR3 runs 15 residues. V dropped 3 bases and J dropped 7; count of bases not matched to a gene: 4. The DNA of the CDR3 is TGTGCCAGCAGTGAGGTACTAGCGGGAGGAAATGAGCAGTTCTTC. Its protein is CASSEVLAGGNEQFF.

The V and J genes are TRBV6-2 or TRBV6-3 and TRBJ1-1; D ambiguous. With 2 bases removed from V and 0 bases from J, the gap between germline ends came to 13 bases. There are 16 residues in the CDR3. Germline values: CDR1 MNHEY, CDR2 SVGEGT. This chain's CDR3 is CASSYGALQMNTEAFF. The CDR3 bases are TGTGCCAGCAGTTACGGTGCTCTACAGATGAACACTGAAGCTTTCTTT.

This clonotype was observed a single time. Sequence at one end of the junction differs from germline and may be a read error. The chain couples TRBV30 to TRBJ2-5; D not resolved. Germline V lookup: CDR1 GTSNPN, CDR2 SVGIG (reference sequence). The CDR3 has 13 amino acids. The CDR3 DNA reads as TGTGCCTGGAGTTTAGGGTCCCAAGAGCCCCAGTACTTC. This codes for CAWSLGSQEPQYF.